The 20 T cell receptor beta chains given below trace back to one sample, sequenced in a study of identical twins. From the 5' RACE reads, TCRdb called clonotypes with MiXCR, one entry per CDR3 protein. The sample includes over 200,000 distinct CDR3 sequences, over 8% of them seen just once. The sample taken for sequencing was memory (CD45RO+) T cells sorted from blood. These receptors were obtained from a woman aged 18-29 years in good health.

This chain uses TRBV6-2 or TRBV6-3 with TRBJ2-1; 7 bases fit TRBD1. The CDR3 is 18 amino acids. Germline V gene sequence: CDR1 MNHEY, CDR2 SVGEGT. Trimming took 5 bases from V and 5 from J; bases not matched to a gene: 18. The CDR3 region has the DNA TGTGCCAGCAGTCCCGACTTAGGTTCTGCAGACAGGGACAATGAGCAGTTCTTC. This encodes CASSPDLGSADRDNEQFF.

The rearrangement links TRBV15 to TRBJ2-7; perhaps D is TRBD1 or TRBD2 (5 bases each). The CDR3 consists of 15 residues. Germline CDR1 is LNHNV and CDR2 is YYDKDF (reference sequence). V lost 11 bases to trimming and J lost 3 bases, with 23 bases between them. CDR3 amino acids: CASRRERGPSYEQYF. The CDR3 nucleotides read TGTGCCTCCCGAAGGGAGAGGGGTCCTAGCTACGAGCAGTACTTC.

V usage is TRBV5-4 and J usage is TRBJ2-3, with D possibly being TRBD1 (6 bases). Germline CDR1 and CDR2: SGHNT and YYREEE (reference sequence). The CDR3 sequence is 14 residues long. V lost 0 bases, J lost 4 bases, and 9 bases lay in between. CDR3: CASSLDRVSDTQYF. The CDR3, as DNA: TGTGCCAGCAGCTTGGACAGGGTCTCAGATACGCAGTATTTT.

The chain joins TRBV6-5 to TRBJ2-3; D is unresolved. CDR3 length equals 12 residues. From germline, CDR1 is MNHEY and CDR2 SVGAGI. V was cut by 4 bases and J by 2 bases, with 4 bases left in between. The CDR3, as DNA: TGTGCCAGCAGTTCCCCCACAGATACGCAGTATTTT. Residues: CASSSPTDTQYF.

This clonotype was seen at least ten times. The chain joins TRBV5-1 to TRBJ1-1; D is unclear. V lost 1 base to trimming and J lost 1 base, with 5 bases between them. The germline CDR1 and CDR2 sequences are SGHRS and YFSETQ. This CDR3 is 13 amino acids long. DNA of the CDR3: TGCGCCAGCAGCTTGTGGGGGAACACTGAAGCTTTCTTT. As protein: CASSLWGNTEAFF.

In its sample, this clonotype was seen many times. The chain has TRBV20-1 and TRBJ2-3; D is tentatively TRBD1 or TRBD2 (5 bases each). The CDR3 totals 14 residues. The V and J ends lost 4 bases and 2 bases respectively, with 13 bases between them. The germline CDR1 and CDR2 sequences are DFQATT and SNEGSKA (reference sequence). Here the CDR3 DNA reads TGCAGTGCTACCACTGGGGGTTTCACAGATACGCAGTATTTT. Encoded protein: CSATTGGFTDTQYF.

This clonotype was picked up many times. J is TRBJ1-1 and V is TRBV5-1, with D possibly being TRBD1 (6 bases). The CDR3 runs 15 residues. Looked up from germline, CDR1 is SGHRS and CDR2 is YFSETQ. V was pared by 4 bases and J by 9 bases, with 22 bases between. In nucleotides, the CDR3 is TGCGCCAGCAGCCTGACCGAAGGACAGCTGGGAAAAGCTTTCTTT. Its translation: CASSLTEGQLGKAFF.

This rearrangement joins TRBV18 to TRBJ2-1; D remains ambiguous. Trimming cost V 2 bases and J 0 bases, with 11 bases left between them. The CDR3 has 16 residues. Germline V lookup: CDR1 KGHSH, CDR2 LQKENI. DNA for the CDR3: TGTGCCAGCTCACCATACGTGTCGAACTCCTACAATGAGCAGTTCTTC. Its protein product is CASSPYVSNSYNEQFF. Using reference TRBV18 and TRBJ2-1 for the parts outside the CDR3, the full variable domain is NAGVMQNPRHLVRRRGQEARLRCSPMKGHSHVYWYRQLPEEGLKFMVYLQKENIIDESGMPKERFSAEFPKEGPSILRIQQVVRGDSAAYFCASSPYVSNSYNEQFFGPGTRLTVL.

Only a few counts were recorded for this clonotype. The V gene is TRBV9, the J gene TRBJ2-3, with D possibly TRBD2 on 5 matching bases. Germline V gene data show CDR1 as SGDLS and CDR2 as YYNGEE. This CDR3 spans 16 amino acids. Trimming removed 4 bases from V and 3 bases from J, with 18 bases in between. The CDR3 sequence: CASSQNLGVRTDTQYF. The DNA of the CDR3 is TGTGCCAGCAGCCAAAACCTCGGGGTGAGAACAGATACGCAGTATTTT.

This clonotype was seen only a few times. The chain couples TRBV7-9 to TRBJ2-1; D is ambiguous. V lost 0 bases to trimming and J lost 3 bases, with 12 bases between them. CDR1 and CDR2 (germline): SEHNR, FQNEAQ (reference sequence). The length of the CDR3 is 16 residues. DNA of the CDR3: TGTGCCAGCAGCTTAGCCCAGCGAAGACTCTACAATGAGCAGTTCTTC. It encodes CASSLAQRRLYNEQFF.

Only a few counts were recorded for this clonotype. The rearrangement joins TRBV3-1 to TRBJ2-5, with D perhaps TRBD1 or TRBD2 (7 bases each). Trimming took off 9 bases at V and 4 bases at J, with 15 bases between the two ends. CDR1 LGHDT and CDR2 YNNKEL come from the germline V gene (reference sequence). The CDR3 has 13 residues. The CDR3 DNA sequence: TGTGCCAGTGAAATCAGGGGGGGAGAGACCCAGTACTTC. Translated: CASEIRGGETQYF.

This clonotype was seen a few times. The rearrangement links TRBV28 to TRBJ2-7; D not certain. The CDR3 extends over 11 amino acids. The germline CDR1 and CDR2 sequences are MDHEN and SYDVKM. Trimming pared 6 bases from V and 6 bases from J, leaving 9 bases between. The DNA of the CDR3 is TGTGCCAGCAGAGTCACGAGCGAGCAGTACTTC. Translation: CASRVTSEQYF.

In its sample, this clonotype was seen a few times. V and J are TRBV20-1 and TRBJ1-5; D is unresolved. The CDR3 extends over 13 amino acids. V was shortened by 6 bases and J by 6 bases, with 15 bases between the two germline ends. CDR1 is DFQATT and CDR2 is SNEGSKA in the germline V gene (reference sequence). The CDR3 here is CSAGTGPGQPQHF. The CDR3 DNA reads TGCAGTGCCGGAACGGGCCCCGGTCAGCCCCAGCATTTT.

This clonotype was found many times. The rearrangement joins TRBV3-1 to TRBJ2-5; D call uncertain. The germline V and J ends were trimmed by 6 bases and 5 bases, with 7 bases remaining between them. From germline, CDR1 is LGHDT and CDR2 YNNKEL (reference sequence). There are 11 residues in the CDR3. DNA of the CDR3: TGTGCCAGCAGGGTTTTGGAGACCCAGTACTTC. Its translation is CASRVLETQYF.

This clonotype was recorded a few times. The chain links TRBV7-2 to TRBJ2-2; tentatively, D is TRBD2 (6 bases). Trimming shortened V by 1 base and J by 7 bases, and 10 bases separated the two germline ends. CDR3 size: 14 residues. In germline, CDR1 is SGHTA, CDR2 FQGNSA. The CDR3 region is CASSLVLRGGELFF. In DNA, the CDR3 is TGTGCCAGCAGCTTAGTACTGCGGGGCGGGGAGCTGTTTTTT.

This clonotype was seen repeatedly, ten times or more. The V and J genes are TRBV10-2 and TRBJ1-5, with TRBD1 as a possible D gene (5 bases). CDR3 length: 15 amino acids. Deletions cut 3 bases from V and 4 bases from J, with 13 bases between. CDR1 WSHSY and CDR2 SAAADI come from the germline V gene. The CDR3 spells CASSDPGKQNQPQHF. CDR3 nucleotides: TGCGCCAGCAGTGACCCAGGGAAGCAGAATCAGCCCCAGCATTTT.

This clonotype was seen only a few times. The V call is TRBV20-1, the J call TRBJ2-3; the match to TRBD1 covers 7 bases. The length of the CDR3 is 19 residues. The V segment lost 4 bases and the J segment 8 bases; nucleotides outside the gene matches: 27. The germline V gene encodes CDR1 DFQATT and CDR2 SNEGSKA (reference sequence). CDR3 loop: CSAKMTGSHQISRLGTQYF. The CDR3 nucleotides read TGCAGTGCTAAGATGACAGGGTCCCACCAAATATCCAGATTAGGTACGCAGTATTTT.

This clonotype was recorded once. Relative to the germline gene, one junction end is altered; a read error may explain this. The genes are TRBV5-1 and TRBJ2-7, with D uncertain. CDR1 and CDR2 (germline): SGHRS, YFSETQ. The CDR3 covers 13 residues. The CDR3 DNA follows: TGCGCCAGCAGCTTGGAGGGTTCATACGAGAAGTACTTC. Translation: CASSLEGSYEKYF.

This clonotype has ten or more counts. This chain joins TRBV12-3 or TRBV12-4 and TRBJ2-2; D might be TRBD2 (7 bases). This CDR3 is 16 amino acids long. The germline V and J ends were trimmed by 7 bases and 2 bases, with 17 bases remaining between them. The CDR3 DNA sequence: TGTGCCAGCACCCCCCAAGGGGGGGCCAACACCGGGGAGCTGTTTTTT. Its translation: CASTPQGGANTGELFF.

This clonotype was observed many times. The chain links TRBV5-5 to TRBJ2-4; 7 nucleotides align to TRBD1. The germline gives CDR1 SGHKS, CDR2 YYEKEE (reference sequence). This CDR3 has 16 residues. V was pared by 6 bases and J by 3 bases, with 12 bases of the junction left unmatched. The CDR3 nucleotides are TGTGCCAGCACCTCACTCACAGGGGCTCTCAAAAACATTCAGTACTTC. Translation gives CASTSLTGALKNIQYF.